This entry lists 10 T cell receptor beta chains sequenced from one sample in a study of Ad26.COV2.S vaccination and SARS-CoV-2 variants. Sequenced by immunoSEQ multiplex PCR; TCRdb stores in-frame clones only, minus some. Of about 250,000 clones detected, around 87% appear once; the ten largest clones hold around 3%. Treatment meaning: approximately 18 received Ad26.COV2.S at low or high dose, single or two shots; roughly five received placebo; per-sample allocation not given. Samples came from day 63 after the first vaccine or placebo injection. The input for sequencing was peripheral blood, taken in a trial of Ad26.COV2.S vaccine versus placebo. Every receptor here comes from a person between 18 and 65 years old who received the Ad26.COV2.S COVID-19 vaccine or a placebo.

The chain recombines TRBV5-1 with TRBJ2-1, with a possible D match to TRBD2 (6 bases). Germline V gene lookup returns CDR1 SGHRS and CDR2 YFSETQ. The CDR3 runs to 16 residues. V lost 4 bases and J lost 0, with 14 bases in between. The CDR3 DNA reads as TGCGCCAGCAGCCCGGGGGATAGAAACTCCTACAATGAGCAGTTCTTC. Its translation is CASSPGDRNSYNEQFF. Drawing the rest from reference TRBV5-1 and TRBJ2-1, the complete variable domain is KAGVTQTPRYLIKTRGQQVTLSCSPISGHRSVSWYQQTPGQGLQFLFEYFSETQRNKGNFPGRFSGRQFSNSRSEMNVSTLELGDSALYLCASSPGDRNSYNEQFFGPGTRLTVL.

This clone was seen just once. DNA of the CDR3: TGTGCCAGCAGCTTGTCTAGCGGGGGGGCTGTAGATACGCAGTATTTT. It codes for CASSLSSGGAVDTQYF. The rearrangement links TRBV5-4 to TRBJ2-3; 12 nucleotides agree with TRBD2. With 1 base clipped from V and 5 bases from J, the junction kept 5 bases outside the gene matches. The length of the CDR3 is 16 residues. Germline CDR1 reads SGHNT; CDR2 reads YYREEE (reference sequence).

The CDR3 DNA sequence: TGTGCCAGCAGTGAACGCGCAACAGGGAGTAATGGCTACACCTTC. Protein: CASSERATGSNGYTF. The chain carries TRBV2 and TRBJ1-2; perhaps TRBD1 as D (6 bases). This CDR3 comprises 15 residues. The germline gives CDR1 SNHLY, CDR2 FYNNEI. V was trimmed by 2 bases and J by 6 bases, leaving 16 bases between them. Filled out from reference TRBV2 and TRBJ1-2, the complete variable domain reads EPEVTQTPSHQVTQMGQEVILRCVPISNHLYFYWYRQILGQKVEFLVSFYNNEISEKSEIFDDQFSVERPDGSNFTLKIRSTKLEDSAMYFCASSERATGSNGYTFGSGTRLTVV.

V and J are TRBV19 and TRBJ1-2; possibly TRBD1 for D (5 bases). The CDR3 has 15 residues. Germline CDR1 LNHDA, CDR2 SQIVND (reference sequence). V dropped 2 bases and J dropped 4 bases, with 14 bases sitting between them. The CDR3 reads CASSITPGGGYGYTF. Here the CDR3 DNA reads TGTGCCAGTAGTATAACCCCCGGGGGAGGCTATGGCTACACCTTC.

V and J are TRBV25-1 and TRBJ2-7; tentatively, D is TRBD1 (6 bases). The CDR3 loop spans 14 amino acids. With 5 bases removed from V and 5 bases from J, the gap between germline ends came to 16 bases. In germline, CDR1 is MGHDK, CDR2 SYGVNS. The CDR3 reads CASSQSGARNEQYF. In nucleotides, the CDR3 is TGTGCCAGCAGTCAATCAGGGGCCCGGAACGAGCAGTACTTC.

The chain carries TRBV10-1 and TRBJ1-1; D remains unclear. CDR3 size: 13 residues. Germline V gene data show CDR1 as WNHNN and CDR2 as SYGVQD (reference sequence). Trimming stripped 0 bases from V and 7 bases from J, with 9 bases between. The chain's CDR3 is CASSESKIVEAFF. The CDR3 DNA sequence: TGCGCCAGCAGTGAGTCGAAGATAGTTGAAGCTTTCTTT.

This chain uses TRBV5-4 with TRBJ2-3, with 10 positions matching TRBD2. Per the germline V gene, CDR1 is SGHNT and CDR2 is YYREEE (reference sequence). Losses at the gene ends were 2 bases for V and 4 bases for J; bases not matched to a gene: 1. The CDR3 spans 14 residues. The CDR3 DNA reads TGTGCCAGCAGCTTAGCGGGGGGGCCAGATACGCAGTATTTT. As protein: CASSLAGGPDTQYF.

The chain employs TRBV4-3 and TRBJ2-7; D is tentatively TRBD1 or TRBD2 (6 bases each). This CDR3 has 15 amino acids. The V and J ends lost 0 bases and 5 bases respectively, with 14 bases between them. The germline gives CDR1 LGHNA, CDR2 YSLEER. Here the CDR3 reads CASSQDRGPLDEQYF. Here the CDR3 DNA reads TGCGCCAGCAGCCAAGATCGGGGGCCCCTCGACGAGCAGTACTTC.

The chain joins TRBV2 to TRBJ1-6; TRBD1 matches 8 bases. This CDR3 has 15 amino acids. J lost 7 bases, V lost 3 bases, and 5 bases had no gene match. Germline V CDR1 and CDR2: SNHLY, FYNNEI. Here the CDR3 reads CASSDDQGANSPLHF. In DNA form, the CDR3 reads TGTGCCAGCAGTGACGACCAGGGGGCAAATTCACCCCTCCACTTT.

In DNA form, the CDR3 reads TGCGCCAGCAGTCAATGCAGCGGGGAGGGGAACACCGGGGAGCTGTTTTTT. This translates into CASSQCSGEGNTGELFF. The rearrangement joins TRBV23-1 to TRBJ2-2, with 7 bases that match TRBD2. TRBV23-1 belongs to the ORF category, with a function that is uncertain. The CDR3 runs to 17 residues. V trimming: 1 base; J trimming: 1 base; junction bases outside the gene matches: 6.